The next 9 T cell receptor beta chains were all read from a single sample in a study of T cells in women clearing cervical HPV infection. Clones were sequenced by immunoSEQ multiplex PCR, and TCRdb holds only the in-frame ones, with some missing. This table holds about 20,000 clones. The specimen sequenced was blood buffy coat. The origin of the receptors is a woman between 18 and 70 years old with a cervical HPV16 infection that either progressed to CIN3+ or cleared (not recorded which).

CDR3 bases read: TGTGCCAGCAGCTTGGAGCTCTTGAACACTGAA. Translated, it gives CASSLELLNTE. From start to end, the CDR3 is CASSLELLNTEAFF. The chain carries TRBV5-4 and TRBJ1-1; D is uncertain. The observed sequence ends 3 residues before the CDR3 terminus, with the missing tail filled in from the germline J gene. The CDR3 loop spans 14 amino acids. Trimming cost V 0 bases and J 0 bases, with 6 bases left between them. The V gene's germline CDR1 is SGHNT and CDR2 YYREEE (reference sequence). Based on the CDR3 plus reference TRBV5-4 and TRBJ1-1, the full variable domain is ETGVTQSPTHLIKTRGQQVTLRCSSQSGHNTVSWYQQALGQGPQFIFQYYREEENGRGNFPPRFSGLQFPNYSSELNVNALELDDSALYLCASSLELLNTEAFFGQGTRLTVV.

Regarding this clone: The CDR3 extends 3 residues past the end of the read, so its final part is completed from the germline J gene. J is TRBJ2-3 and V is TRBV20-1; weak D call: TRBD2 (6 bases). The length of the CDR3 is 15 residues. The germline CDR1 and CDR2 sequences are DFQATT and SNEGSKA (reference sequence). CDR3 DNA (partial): TGCAGTGCTAGAGAGGCTAGCGCGTTCCAAGAGACG. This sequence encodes CSAREASAFQET. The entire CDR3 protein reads CSAREASAFQETQYF.

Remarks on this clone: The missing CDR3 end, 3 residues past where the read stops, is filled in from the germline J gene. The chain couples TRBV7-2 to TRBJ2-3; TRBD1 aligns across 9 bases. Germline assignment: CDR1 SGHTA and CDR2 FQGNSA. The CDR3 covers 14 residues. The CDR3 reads CASSFGTGRETQYF. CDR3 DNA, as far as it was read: TGTGCCAGCAGCTTCGGGACAGGGAGAGAGACG.

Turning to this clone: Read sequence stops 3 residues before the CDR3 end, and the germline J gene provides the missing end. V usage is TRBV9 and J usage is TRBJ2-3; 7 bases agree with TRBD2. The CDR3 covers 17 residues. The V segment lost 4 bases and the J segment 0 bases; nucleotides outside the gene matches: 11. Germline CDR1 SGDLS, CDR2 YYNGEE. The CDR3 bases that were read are TGTGCCAGCAGCCCCCGAGGTTGGGGGGGAAGCACAGATACG. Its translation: CASSPRGWGGSTDT. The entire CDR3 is CASSPRGWGGSTDTQYF.

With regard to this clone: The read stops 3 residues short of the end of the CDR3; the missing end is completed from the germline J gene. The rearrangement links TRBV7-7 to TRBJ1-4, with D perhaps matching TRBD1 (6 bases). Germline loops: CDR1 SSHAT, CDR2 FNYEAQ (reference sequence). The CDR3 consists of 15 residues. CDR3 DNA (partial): TGTGCCAGCAGCTTAAAGGGGGACGGGGCCAACGTA. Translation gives CASSLKGDGANV. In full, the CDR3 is CASSLKGDGANVLFF.

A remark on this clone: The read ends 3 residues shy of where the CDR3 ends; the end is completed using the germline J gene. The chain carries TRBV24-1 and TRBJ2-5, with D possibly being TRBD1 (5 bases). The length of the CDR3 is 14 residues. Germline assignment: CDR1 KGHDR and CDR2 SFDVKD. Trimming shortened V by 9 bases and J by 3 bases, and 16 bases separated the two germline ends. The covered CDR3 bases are TGTGCCACCGGATTTATCTCGGACAAAGAGACC. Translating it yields CATGFISDKET. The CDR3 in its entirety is CATGFISDKETQYF.

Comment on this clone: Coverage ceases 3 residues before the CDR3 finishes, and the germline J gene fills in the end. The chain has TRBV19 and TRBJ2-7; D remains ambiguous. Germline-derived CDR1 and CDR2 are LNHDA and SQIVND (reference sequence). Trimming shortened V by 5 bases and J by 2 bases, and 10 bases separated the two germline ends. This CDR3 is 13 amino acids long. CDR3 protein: CASSPSLPYEQYF. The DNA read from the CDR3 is TGTGCCAGTAGTCCCAGTCTCCCCTACGAG.

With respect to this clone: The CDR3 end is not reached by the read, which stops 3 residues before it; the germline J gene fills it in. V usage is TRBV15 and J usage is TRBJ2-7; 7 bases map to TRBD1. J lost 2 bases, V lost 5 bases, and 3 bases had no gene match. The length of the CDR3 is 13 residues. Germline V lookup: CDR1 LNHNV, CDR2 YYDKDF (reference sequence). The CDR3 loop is CATSPGTAYEQYF. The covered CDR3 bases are TGTGCCACCAGCCCCGGGACAGCCTACGAG.

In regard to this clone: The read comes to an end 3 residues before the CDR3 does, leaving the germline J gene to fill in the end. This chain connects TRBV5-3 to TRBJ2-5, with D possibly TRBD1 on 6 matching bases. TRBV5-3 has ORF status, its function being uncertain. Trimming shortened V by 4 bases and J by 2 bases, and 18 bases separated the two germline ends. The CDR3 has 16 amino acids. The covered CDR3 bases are TGTGCCAGAAGCGGTTCCTATGCAGGGGATCAAGAGACC. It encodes CARSGSYAGDQET. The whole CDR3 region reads CARSGSYAGDQETQYF.